This is a list of T cell receptor beta chains from one sample in a study of blood T cell repertoires in COVID-19. Measured with immunoSEQ multiplex PCR; TCRdb has only the in-frame clones, and not every one. The repertoire holds approximately 110,000 clones, with roughly 81% as singletons. Material: peripheral blood. The origin of the receptors is a man aged 35-49 years with acute or convalescent COVID-19. Both conserved end residues are part of each CDR3. D genes are given only for firm matches. Clone size, where shown, is once, few, many, or a class for clones that have expanded.

D gene | J gene | clone size | V gene | CDR3 DNA | CDR3 protein
TRBD1 | TRBJ2-2 | NA | TRBV19 | TGTGCCAGTAGTTTGCCGGGACAGGGTGCCGGGGAGCTGTTTTTT | CASSLPGQGAGELFF
TRBD1 | TRBJ1-2 | NA | TRBV12-3/TRBV12-4 | TGTGCCAGCAGTACAGGGGGCGACTATGGCTACACCTTC | CASSTGGDYGYTF
NA | TRBJ1-6 | NA | TRBV27 | TGTGCCAGCGGACCTAAGGGAGTCCCTAATAATTCACCCCTCCACTTT | CASGPKGVPNNSPLHF
TRBD1 | TRBJ1-5 | NA | TRBV3-1/TRBV3-2 | TGTGCCAGCAGCCAAGGTACAGGGGATAGCAATCAGCCCCAGCATTTT | CASSQGTGDSNQPQHF
TRBD1 | TRBJ1-6 | NA | TRBV12-5 | TGTGCTAGTGGTACAGGGGATTCACCCCTCCACTTT | CASGTGDSPLHF
TRBD1 | TRBJ1-6 | NA | TRBV9 | TGTGCCAGCAGCCCGCGGACAGGGGGACCCCTCCACTTT | CASSPRTGGPLHF
NA | TRBJ2-6 | NA | TRBV19 | TGTGCCAGTAGTCCCAGGATCCTCTCTGGGGCCAACGTCCTGACTTTC | CASSPRILSGANVLTF
TRBD1 | TRBJ2-7 | NA | TRBV6-6 | TGTGCCAGCAGTTGGGGACAGGGGGCCTACGAGCAGTACTTC | CASSWGQGAYEQYF
TRBD1 | TRBJ1-5 | few | TRBV10-3 | TGTGCCATCAGTGACCGGACAGGGGGCAATCAGCCCCAGCATTTT | CAISDRTGGNQPQHF
NA | TRBJ2-2 | NA | TRBV24-1 | TGTGCCACCAGTCACGGGGTAGCCGGGGAGCTGTTTTTT | CATSHGVAGELFF
NA | TRBJ1-1 | NA | TRBV19 | TGTGCCAGTAGCACATCGGGGAGGGGCGGGGTGAACACTGAAGCTTTCTTT | CASSTSGRGGVNTEAFF
TRBD2 | TRBJ2-1 | NA | TRBV2 | TGTGCCAGCAGTATCGGGACTAGCGGGGTTGGTGAGCAGTTCTTC | CASSIGTSGVGEQFF
NA | TRBJ2-2 | few | TRBV6-6 | TGTGCCAGCGCCAGGGGCTCCGGGGAGCTGTTTTTT | CASARGSGELFF
TRBD1 | TRBJ1-5 | NA | TRBV5-6 | TGTGCCAGCAGCTTGGCCGTGTCAGGGGGTCAGCCCCAGCATTTT | CASSLAVSGGQPQHF
NA | TRBJ2-7 | NA | TRBV12-3/TRBV12-4 | TGTGCCAGCAGCGAAGGGGGATACGAGCAGTACTTC | CASSEGGYEQYF
TRBD1 | TRBJ2-1 | once | TRBV24-1 | TGTGCCACCAGTGATTTGCGGACAGGGCACAATGAGCAGTTCTTC | CATSDLRTGHNEQFF
NA | TRBJ1-1 | NA | TRBV4-2 | TGTGCCAGCAGCCAAGAACTAGATGCGAGCACTGAAGCTTTCTTT | CASSQELDASTEAFF
NA | TRBJ2-1 | NA | TRBV9 | TGTGCCAGCAGCGCCGACAGTACCTACAATGAGCAGTTCTTC | CASSADSTYNEQFF
NA | TRBJ2-1 | NA | TRBV5-6 | TGTGCCAGCAGCTTGCGGCTCCGGGACTTCTTCAATGAGCAGTTCTTC | CASSLRLRDFFNEQFF
TRBD1 | TRBJ1-1 | NA | TRBV9 | TGTGCCAGCAGCGTAGGTCCGGGACAGGGGGCTCTGTGGACTGAAGCTTTCTTT | CASSVGPGQGALWTEAFF
TRBD2 | TRBJ2-3 | NA | TRBV24-1 | TGTGCCACAGGGCGGGGGGACTCCACAGATACGCAGTATTTT | CATGRGDSTDTQYF
NA | TRBJ1-3 | NA | TRBV11-2 | TGTGCCAGCAGCTTATCAGTTTACTCTGGAAACACCATATATTTT | CASSLSVYSGNTIYF
NA | TRBJ1-2 | NA | TRBV19 | TGTGCCAGTGGAGACAGTTCCCGAAAAACCATCGGCTACACCTTC | CASGDSSRKTIGYTF
NA | TRBJ1-1 | NA | TRBV18 | TGTGCCAGCTCATCGGACAGTGGTTTGAGCACTGAAGCTTTCTTT | CASSSDSGLSTEAFF
TRBD2 | TRBJ2-7 | NA | TRBV29-1 | TGCAGCGTTGAAGAGGCAGCGGGGAGCGAGCAGTACTTC | CSVEEAAGSEQYF
TRBD1 | TRBJ2-5 | NA | TRBV7-8 | TGTGCCACCGCTATACAGGGGTTGGAAGAGACCCAGTACTTC | CATAIQGLEETQYF
TRBD1 | TRBJ2-4 | NA | TRBV7-9 | TGTGCCAGCAGCAAATCCGGGACAGGGGAACACATTCAGTACTTC | CASSKSGTGEHIQYF
NA | TRBJ1-5 | NA | TRBV14 | TGTGCCAGCAGCCAAGAGTCCGACAGGAGATGGAATCAGCCCCAGCATTTT | CASSQESDRRWNQPQHF
TRBD2 | TRBJ2-1 | NA | TRBV24-1 | TGTGCCACCAGTGGGTATAGCGGGAGTGAGCAGTTCTTC | CATSGYSGSEQFF
TRBD1 | TRBJ2-2 | once | TRBV11-3 | TGTGCCAGCAGCTTTATACAGGGGGCGAACACCGGGGAGCTGTTTTTT | CASSFIQGANTGELFF
NA | TRBJ2-1 | once | TRBV27 | TGTGCCAGCCAAGGAGTCGGCAATGAGCAGTTCTTC | CASQGVGNEQFF
NA | TRBJ2-3 | NA | TRBV24-1 | TGTGCCACCAGTGATCCCCTGGGGCGCACAGATACGCAGTATTTT | CATSDPLGRTDTQYF
TRBD2 | TRBJ2-2 | NA | TRBV7-9 | TGTGCCAGTCTAGCGGGGGAGGTCGACACCGGGGAGCTGTTTTTT | CASLAGEVDTGELFF
TRBD1 | TRBJ1-6 | NA | TRBV6-5 | TGTGCCAGCAGGCCGGGACAGGGGTATTCACCCCTCCACTTT | CASRPGQGYSPLHF
TRBD2 | TRBJ2-6 | NA | TRBV19 | TGTGCCAGTAGTATGGTAGCGGGGGCATTTGGGGCCAACGTCCTGACTTTC | CASSMVAGAFGANVLTF
NA | TRBJ2-2 | NA | TRBV4-1 | TGCGCCAGCAGCCCCTTTGCGGGCACCGGGGAGCTGTTTTTT | CASSPFAGTGELFF
TRBD2 | TRBJ2-1 | NA | TRBV4-1 | TGCGCCAGCAGCCAAGAGCCTGGGGGGACTACCTACAATGAGCAGTTCTTC | CASSQEPGGTTYNEQFF
TRBD2 | TRBJ2-2 | NA | TRBV5-3 | TGTGTCCCCACTGATCCCGGGGGGGCCGCTCCGAACACCGGGGAGCTGTTTTTT | CVPTDPGGAAPNTGELFF
TRBD1 | TRBJ2-1 | NA | TRBV9 | TGTGCCAGCAGCGTCCCCCGCGGGACAGGAGGTGACAATGAGCAGTTCTTC | CASSVPRGTGGDNEQFF
NA | TRBJ1-6 | NA | TRBV27 | TGTGCCAGCAGTTCTACACAGGGATGGGGTAATTCACCCCTCCACTTT | CASSSTQGWGNSPLHF
TRBD2 | TRBJ2-7 | NA | TRBV7-8 | TGTGCCAGCAGCCCCGGGGGGGGCTTGGACGAGCAGTACTTC | CASSPGGGLDEQYF
NA | TRBJ1-4 | NA | TRBV21-1 | TGTGCCAGCAGCAAAGCGTATTTCCCTGATGAAAAACTGTTTTTT | CASSKAYFPDEKLFF
TRBD1 | TRBJ2-7 | few | TRBV7-9 | TGTGCCAGCAGGTCGACAGGGGCCAAATACGAGCAGTACTTC | CASRSTGAKYEQYF
NA | TRBJ2-7 | NA | TRBV21-1 | TGTGCCAGCAGCAAGGGAAAGGGGGTTATGAGGCCCTCCTACGAGCAGTACTTC | CASSKGKGVMRPSYEQYF
NA | TRBJ2-1 | NA | TRBV4-3 | TGCGCCAGCAGCCAAGAGAGGACAACGTCCTTCCTTTCCTACAATGAGCAGTTCTTC | CASSQERTTSFLSYNEQFF
NA | TRBJ1-2 | NA | TRBV5-1 | TGCGCCAGCAGCCAGACAGGCTATGGCTACACCTTC | CASSQTGYGYTF
NA | TRBJ1-2 | NA | TRBV7-2 | TGTGCCAGCAGCTTAGATCGCTGGGCGTGGGGCTACACCTTC | CASSLDRWAWGYTF
TRBD2 | TRBJ2-3 | NA | TRBV3-1/TRBV3-2 | TGTGCCAGCAGCCTCGGGGCCGCGGGACTAGCGGGGCTTCCTAGCACAGATACGCAGTATTTT | CASSLGAAGLAGLPSTDTQYF
TRBD1 | TRBJ2-3 | once | TRBV19 | TGTGCCAGTAGTCTCCTCGGGACAGTTACAGATACGCAGTATTTT | CASSLLGTVTDTQYF
NA | TRBJ1-5 | NA | TRBV5-5 | TGTGCCAGCAGCTTGGGAGTAAGGGGTGAAAATCAGCCCCAGCATTTT | CASSLGVRGENQPQHF
TRBD2 | TRBJ2-1 | NA | TRBV24-1 | TGTGCCACCAGTGATTTACTCAGCGGGGGGGCCAATGAGCAGTTCTTC | CATSDLLSGGANEQFF
NA | TRBJ1-5 | once | TRBV18 | TGTGCCAGCTCTTCTTCCGGGACAACAAGTCAGCCCCAGCATTTT | CASSSSGTTSQPQHF
NA | TRBJ1-5 | NA | TRBV9 | TGTGCCAGCAGTCCCGACGGGGGAGGCGGGCAGCCCCAGCATTTT | CASSPDGGGGQPQHF
NA | TRBJ2-1 | NA | TRBV11-2 | TGTGCCAGCACCCTAGTAGGTGAGCAGTTCTTC | CASTLVGEQFF
NA | TRBJ2-7 | NA | TRBV7-2 | TGTGCCAGCAGCTTAGGGCTAGTTTCGAGCGAGCAGTACTTC | CASSLGLVSSEQYF
NA | TRBJ2-6 | NA | TRBV19 | TGTGCCAGTAGTATAGGGCAGCGGGCCTCTGGGGCCAACGTCCTGACTTTC | CASSIGQRASGANVLTF
NA | TRBJ1-6 | NA | TRBV18 | TGTGCCAGCTCACCCCAGGGCGGCCCAAATAATTCACCCCTCCACTTT | CASSPQGGPNNSPLHF
TRBD1 | TRBJ2-3 | NA | TRBV5-1 | TGCGCCAGCAGCTTGGGGACAGGTTCGCAATCAGATACGCAGTATTTT | CASSLGTGSQSDTQYF